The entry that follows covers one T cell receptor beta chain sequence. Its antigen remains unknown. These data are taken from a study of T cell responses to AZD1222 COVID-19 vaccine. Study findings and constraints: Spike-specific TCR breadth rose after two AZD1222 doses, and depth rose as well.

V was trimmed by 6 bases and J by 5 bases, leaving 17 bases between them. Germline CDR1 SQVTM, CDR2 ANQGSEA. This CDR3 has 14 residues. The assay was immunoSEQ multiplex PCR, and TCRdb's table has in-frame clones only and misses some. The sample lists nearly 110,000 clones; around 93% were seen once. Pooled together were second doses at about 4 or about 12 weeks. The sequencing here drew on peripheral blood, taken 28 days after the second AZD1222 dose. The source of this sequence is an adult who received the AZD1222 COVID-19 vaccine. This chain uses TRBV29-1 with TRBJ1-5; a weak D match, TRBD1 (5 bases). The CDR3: CSVRDLGRDQPQHF. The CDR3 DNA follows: TGCAGCGTGAGAGACCTGGGGCGGGATCAGCCCCAGCATTTT.